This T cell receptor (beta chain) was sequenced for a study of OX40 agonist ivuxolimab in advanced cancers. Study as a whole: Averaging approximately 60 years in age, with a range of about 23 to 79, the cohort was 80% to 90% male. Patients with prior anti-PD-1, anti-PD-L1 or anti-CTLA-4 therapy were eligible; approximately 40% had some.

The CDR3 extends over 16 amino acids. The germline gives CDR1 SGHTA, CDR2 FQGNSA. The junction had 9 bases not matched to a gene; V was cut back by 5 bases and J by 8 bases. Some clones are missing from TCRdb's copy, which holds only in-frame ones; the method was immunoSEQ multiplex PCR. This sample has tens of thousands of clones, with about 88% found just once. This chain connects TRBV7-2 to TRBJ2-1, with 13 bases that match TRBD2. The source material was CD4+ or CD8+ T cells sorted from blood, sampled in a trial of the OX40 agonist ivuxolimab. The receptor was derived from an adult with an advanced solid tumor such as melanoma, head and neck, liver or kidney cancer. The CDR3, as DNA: TGTGCCAGCAGCGAAAGGACTAGCGGGAGTATCTATGAGCAGTTCTTC. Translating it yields CASSERTSGSIYEQFF.